The clone carrying this T cell receptor (beta chain) was picked up a small number of times. Antigen specificity is unknown. CDR1 MNHEY and CDR2 SMNVEV come from the germline V gene (reference sequence). With 3 bases clipped from V and 0 bases from J, the junction kept 4 bases outside the gene matches. The CDR3 spans 16 residues. Molecular-barcoded quantitative 5'-RACE produced these TCR beta libraries. MiXCR, run by TCRdb on the 5' RACE reads, gives a single entry per CDR3 protein. The sample shows about 390,000 distinct CDR3 sequences, about a fifth of them seen only once. The data derive from a study of CD8 T cells in ankylosing spondylitis. Study conclusions and caveats: It was reported that disease-linked clones were significantly enriched in matched ankylosing spondylitis synovial fluid. The disease-linked clones had a CD8+ phenotype and low blood frequencies. Eight highly homologous variants formed a TCR beta motif that appeared characteristic of ankylosing spondylitis blood.

The sample comprised blood, either unsorted or a sorted T cell fraction (not recorded which). The rearrangement joins TRBV27 to TRBJ2-2; 7 positions match TRBD1. The origin of this receptor is a male donor with ankylosing spondylitis. In nucleotides, the CDR3 is TGTGCCAGCAGTTTGTCCGGGACAGCGAACACCGGGGAGCTGTTTTTT. Residues: CASSLSGTANTGELFF.